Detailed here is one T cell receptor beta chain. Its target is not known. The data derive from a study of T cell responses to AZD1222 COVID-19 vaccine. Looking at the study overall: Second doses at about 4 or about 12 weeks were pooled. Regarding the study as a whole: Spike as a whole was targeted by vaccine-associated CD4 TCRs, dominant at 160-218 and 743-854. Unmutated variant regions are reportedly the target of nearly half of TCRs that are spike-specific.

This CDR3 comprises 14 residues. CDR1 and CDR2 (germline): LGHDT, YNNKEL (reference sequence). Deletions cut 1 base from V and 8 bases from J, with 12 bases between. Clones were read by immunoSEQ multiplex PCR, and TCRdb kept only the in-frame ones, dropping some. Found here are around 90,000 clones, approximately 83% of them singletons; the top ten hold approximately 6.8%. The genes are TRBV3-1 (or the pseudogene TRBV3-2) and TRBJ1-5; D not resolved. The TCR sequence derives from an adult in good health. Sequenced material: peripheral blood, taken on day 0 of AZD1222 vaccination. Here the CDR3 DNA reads TGTGCCAGCAGCCAAGCGCGGGGTTTTGAGCCCCAGCATTTT. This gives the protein CASSQARGFEPQHF.